Listed below are T cell receptor beta chains from one sample, sequenced in a study of blood T cell repertoires in COVID-19. The data were produced by immunoSEQ multiplex PCR, yet TCRdb's version contains in-frame clones alone and is incomplete. The table records some 100,000 clones, roughly 84% of them present only once. The specimen was peripheral blood. These TCRs come from a woman in her 50s with acute or convalescent COVID-19. Each CDR3 is given with its conserved first and last residue. The D gene is left open where the match is weak. The size of a clone is reported for some rows only, either as once, few or many, or as a class for expanded clones.

clone_size,j_call,d_call,v_call,cdr3_length,cdr3_aa,cdr3_nt
.,TRBJ2-1,.,TRBV5-6,16,CASSETRTASYNEQFF,TGTGCCAGCAGCGAAACCCGGACAGCTTCCTACAATGAGCAGTTCTTC
.,TRBJ1-5,.,TRBV18,18,CASSPDRDSVYSNQPQHF,TGTGCCAGCTCACCGGACCGGGACTCAGTTTATAGCAATCAGCCCCAGCATTTT
.,TRBJ1-2,TRBD1,TRBV6-2/TRBV6-3,15,CASSYTDRGRYGYTF,TGTGCCAGCAGTTACACGGACAGGGGAAGATATGGCTACACCTTC
.,TRBJ2-3,.,TRBV19,13,CASSIDVRGTQYF,TGTGCCAGTAGTATAGATGTACGAGGAACGCAGTATTTT
.,TRBJ1-3,.,TRBV5-8,14,CASSLGLSGNTIYF,TGTGCCAGCAGCTTGGGGCTCTCAGGAAACACCATATATTTT
.,TRBJ2-7,.,TRBV12-3/TRBV12-4,13,CASTLLGPYEQYF,TGTGCCAGCACTTTGCTAGGCCCCTACGAGCAGTACTTC
few,TRBJ1-1,.,TRBV6-4,14,CASRVGQASTEAFF,TGTGCCAGCAGGGTGGGACAAGCGAGTACTGAAGCTTTCTTT
.,TRBJ1-3,TRBD1,TRBV5-1,15,CASSPRTGFGNTIYF,TGCGCCAGCAGCCCTCGGACAGGGTTTGGAAACACCATATATTTT
.,TRBJ1-1,.,TRBV6-6,14,CASSTRGGRTEAFF,TGTGCCAGCAGTACCCGGGGTGGGCGCACTGAAGCTTTCTTT
.,TRBJ1-2,.,TRBV18,15,CASSPTMDSGDGYTF,TGTGCCAGCTCACCAACAATGGACAGTGGGGATGGCTACACCTTC
.,TRBJ2-3,.,TRBV24-1,15,CATSHQGRVTDTQYF,TGTGCCACCTCCCACCAAGGCAGGGTAACAGATACGCAGTATTTT
.,TRBJ1-3,TRBD1,TRBV5-1,14,CASSRDRGGNTIYF,TGCGCCAGCAGCAGAGACAGGGGTGGAAACACCATATATTTT
.,TRBJ2-2,TRBD2,TRBV28,15,CASGRTSGNTGELFF,TGTGCCAGCGGGAGAACTAGCGGGAACACCGGGGAGCTGTTTTTT
.,TRBJ2-2,.,TRBV30,15,CAWSPRELNTGELFF,TGTGCCTGGAGTCCCCGGGAGCTGAACACCGGGGAGCTGTTTTTT
.,TRBJ1-4,TRBD1,TRBV20-1,16,CSASLPAGGDDEKLFF,TGCAGTGCTAGTCTCCCCGCAGGGGGCGATGATGAAAAACTGTTTTTT
.,TRBJ1-2,TRBD1,TRBV6-1,17,CASSEFWGGQGDYGYTF,TGTGCCAGCAGTGAATTTTGGGGGGGACAGGGGGACTATGGCTACACCTTC
few,TRBJ2-7,TRBD2,TRBV2,17,CASSEALRLAGSYEQYF,TGTGCCAGCAGTGAAGCATTGAGACTAGCGGGGTCCTACGAGCAGTACTTC
once,TRBJ1-2,.,TRBV5-1,15,CASSSMQGINYGYTF,TGCGCCAGCAGCTCTATGCAGGGCATTAACTATGGCTACACCTTC
few,TRBJ1-1,.,TRBV2,11,CASEILREAFF,TGTGCCAGCGAGATCTTACGAGAAGCTTTCTTT
few,TRBJ2-7,TRBD1,TRBV2,12,CASRNTGVEQYF,TGTGCCAGCAGAAACACAGGGGTAGAGCAGTACTTC
.,TRBJ2-3,TRBD1,TRBV5-1,14,CASSRDRVTDTQYF,TGCGCCAGCAGCCGGGACAGGGTCACAGATACGCAGTATTTT
.,TRBJ2-1,.,TRBV3-1/TRBV3-2,14,CASSPGTLYNEQFF,TGTGCCAGCAGCCCGGGGACTCTTTACAATGAGCAGTTCTTC
.,TRBJ2-5,.,TRBV5-1,13,CASTDPGEETQYF,TGCGCCAGCACCGACCCGGGGGAAGAGACCCAGTACTTC
.,TRBJ1-2,.,TRBV30,14,CAWSPLTGGQGYTF,TGTGCCTGGAGCCCCCTCACGGGGGGTCAGGGCTACACCTTC
once,TRBJ2-1,TRBD1,TRBV2,15,CASSADRGAYNEQFF,TGTGCCAGCAGTGCAGACAGGGGAGCCTACAATGAGCAGTTCTTC
.,TRBJ2-1,.,TRBV19,12,CASSTVPNEQFF,TGTGCCAGTAGTACGGTACCGAATGAGCAGTTCTTC
few,TRBJ1-5,TRBD1,TRBV2,14,CASSQGAGTQPQHF,TGTGCCAGCTCACAGGGGGCCGGGACCCAGCCCCAGCATTTT
few,TRBJ1-6,TRBD1,TRBV7-8,15,CASSIQDRGKSPLHF,TGTGCCAGCAGTATTCAGGACAGGGGCAAGTCACCCCTCCACTTT
few,TRBJ1-6,.,TRBV5-1,14,CASSLQGQYSPLHF,TGCGCCAGCAGCTTACAGGGTCAATATTCACCCCTCCACTTT
.,TRBJ1-1,TRBD1,TRBV9,14,CASSVAPRQGEAFF,TGTGCCAGCAGCGTAGCCCCGCGACAGGGAGAAGCTTTCTTT
.,TRBJ2-2,.,TRBV7-9,14,CASSWGQRTEELFF,TGTGCCAGCAGCTGGGGCCAACGCACAGAGGAGCTGTTTTTT
.,TRBJ1-1,.,TRBV6-5,15,CASSYSDSFYTEAFF,TGTGCCAGCAGTTACTCGGACAGTTTTTACACTGAAGCTTTCTTT
.,TRBJ2-3,TRBD1,TRBV5-1,17,CASSLGQGVVRTDTQYF,TGCGCCAGCAGCTTGGGACAGGGGGTAGTAAGGACAGATACGCAGTATTTT
.,TRBJ1-1,.,TRBV19,14,CASSIGRGPGRAFF,TGTGCCAGTAGTATAGGGCGCGGCCCTGGAAGAGCTTTCTTT
.,TRBJ2-1,TRBD1,TRBV28,15,CASRTGQGIRDEQFF,TGTGCCAGCAGGACGGGACAGGGAATACGGGATGAGCAGTTCTTC
.,TRBJ1-1,.,TRBV7-9,15,CASSFESGRNTEAFF,TGTGCCAGCAGCTTCGAGAGCGGGAGGAACACTGAAGCTTTCTTT
.,TRBJ2-1,.,TRBV11-1,15,CASSPLGGTYNEQFF,TGTGCCAGCAGCCCCCTGGGGGGAACTTACAATGAGCAGTTCTTC
once,TRBJ1-5,.,TRBV30,13,CAWAGGNNQPQHF,TGTGCCTGGGCTGGGGGGAACAATCAGCCCCAGCATTTT
few,TRBJ1-6,TRBD1,TRBV5-8,16,CASSLDGTGAYSPLHF,TGTGCCAGCAGCTTGGATGGGACAGGGGCATATTCACCCCTCCACTTT
.,TRBJ1-6,.,TRBV10-3,13,CAINGERNSPLHF,TGTGCCATCAATGGAGAAAGGAATTCACCCCTCCACTTT
.,TRBJ1-3,.,TRBV5-1,17,CASSGDRRGSSGNTIYF,TGCGCCAGCAGCGGGGATCGTAGGGGGTCCTCTGGAAACACCATATATTTT
.,TRBJ1-2,.,TRBV24-1,12,CATSLDSYGYTF,TGTGCCACCAGTCTGGACAGCTATGGCTACACCTTC
.,TRBJ2-7,TRBD2,TRBV5-4,13,CASSLLGGSEQYF,TGTGCCAGCAGCTTGCTCGGGGGGTCCGAGCAGTACTTC
once,TRBJ2-7,.,TRBV6-5,13,CASSYGVTYEQYF,TGTGCCAGCAGTTACGGAGTCACCTACGAGCAGTACTTC
.,TRBJ2-7,.,TRBV2,13,CASSDSPSYEQYF,TGTGCCAGCAGTGATAGCCCGAGCTACGAGCAGTACTTC
.,TRBJ1-5,.,TRBV5-1,15,CASSLDPGHNQPQHF,TGCGCCAGCAGCTTGGACCCAGGCCATAATCAGCCCCAGCATTTT
once,TRBJ2-1,.,TRBV3-1/TRBV3-2,14,CASSQEGGRYEQFF,TGTGCCAGCAGCCAAGAGGGGGGTAGGTATGAGCAGTTCTTC
few,TRBJ2-1,.,TRBV27,11,CASIGNNEQFF,TGTGCCAGCATCGGGAACAATGAGCAGTTCTTC
.,TRBJ1-1,.,TRBV6-5,13,CASSSLTNTEAFF,TGTGCCAGCAGTTCCCTCACTAACACTGAAGCTTTCTTT